This TCR beta chain was retrieved from a study of T cells in Graves' hyperthyroidism and ophthalmopathy. Study-level findings and limits: The blood repertoire included most of the expanded thyroid clonotypes above 0.001.

TCR beta CDR3 regions were amplified from RNA transcripts. The TCR CDR3 was amplified in a first-round RT-PCR using the HTBI primer set. Each CDR3 protein gets one entry after TCRdb re-called the multiplex PCR reads with MiXCR. This sample has roughly 420,000 distinct CDR3 sequences, with about a sixth found just once. Trimming stripped 6 bases from V and 7 bases from J, with 18 bases between. CDR3 length: 15 residues. In germline, CDR1 is SGHAT, CDR2 FQNNGV. In the case of this clonotype: Its antigen is currently unknown.

Patients were excluded for uncontrolled infection, other autoimmune disease, pregnancy or lactation. This sequence originates from a woman younger than 35 with Graves' hyperthyroidism. Sequencing used blood. V is TRBV11-2 and J is TRBJ2-2; D call uncertain. CDR3 bases: TGTGCCAGCAGGAAGGCGGTTCCTGGCGGCGGGGAGCTGTTTTTT. This gives the protein CASRKAVPGGGELFF. The complete variable domain, with remaining parts taken from reference TRBV11-2 and TRBJ2-2, reads EAGVAQSPRYKIIEKRQSVAFWCNPISGHATLYWYQQILGQGPKLLIQFQNNGVVDDSQLPKDRFSAERLKGVDSTLKIQPAKLEDSAVYLCASRKAVPGGGELFFGEGSRLTVL.